This is a list of T cell receptor beta chains from one sample in a study of T cell repertoires in cytomegalovirus infection. One entry per CDR3 protein results from TCRdb running MiXCR on the reads. This table holds 500,000 to 600,000 distinct CDR3 sequences, approximately 16% found once. The sequenced material came from CD8+ T cells from PBMCs. Receptors originate from a human donor in good health (CMV status not recorded). Some clones in this sample may be carry-over from other donors' samples. Each CDR3 is given with its conserved first and last residue. A D gene is named only where the DNA matches it firmly. For some rows the clone size is stated as once, few or many, or as a class when expanded; others skip it.

cdr3_nt: TGTGCCAGCAGCTTAGCTACCTATAGCAATCAGCCCCAGCATTTT
cdr3_aa: CASSLATYSNQPQHF
cdr3_length: 15
v_call: TRBV7-2
j_call: TRBJ1-5
d_call: .
clone_size: many

cdr3_nt: TGTGCCAGCAGTGGAGGGGCGACCATGAACACTGAAGCTTTCTTT
cdr3_aa: CASSGGATMNTEAFF
cdr3_length: 15
v_call: TRBV2
j_call: TRBJ1-1
d_call: .
clone_size: few

cdr3_nt: TGTGCCAGCAGTTTAGTGGGAGTAGAGGAAGAGACCCAGTACTTC
cdr3_aa: CASSLVGVEEETQYF
cdr3_length: 15
v_call: TRBV28
j_call: TRBJ2-5
d_call: .
clone_size: many

cdr3_nt: TGCAGTGCTAGATCCTCGAGGCAGGATCCGTTTGCCAAAAACATTCAGTACTTC
cdr3_aa: CSARSSRQDPFAKNIQYF
cdr3_length: 18
v_call: TRBV20-1
j_call: TRBJ2-4
d_call: .
clone_size: few

cdr3_nt: TGTGCCAGCAGCTTACTTGGGGATAACACTGAAGCTTTCTTT
cdr3_aa: CASSLLGDNTEAFF
cdr3_length: 14
v_call: TRBV11-1
j_call: TRBJ1-1
d_call: .
clone_size: many

cdr3_nt: TGTGCCAGCAGTTTGGCAGGTCCTAATTCACCCCTCCACTTT
cdr3_aa: CASSLAGPNSPLHF
cdr3_length: 14
v_call: TRBV27
j_call: TRBJ1-6
d_call: .
clone_size: few

cdr3_nt: TGTGCCAGCAGCCCCGGGATAGGGGGCGAAGAGACCCAGTACTTC
cdr3_aa: CASSPGIGGEETQYF
cdr3_length: 15
v_call: TRBV7-3
j_call: TRBJ2-5
d_call: TRBD1
clone_size: many

cdr3_nt: TGTGCCATCGTTGGGGCCTCTGGGGCCAACGTCCTGACTTTC
cdr3_aa: CAIVGASGANVLTF
cdr3_length: 14
v_call: TRBV6-6
j_call: TRBJ2-6
d_call: .
clone_size: .

cdr3_nt: TGTGCCAGCAGCCCCCCTGGGGTCTTGTACGAGCAGTACTTC
cdr3_aa: CASSPPGVLYEQYF
cdr3_length: 14
v_call: TRBV27
j_call: TRBJ2-7
d_call: .
clone_size: few

cdr3_nt: TGTGCCAGCCGGAGGAATATGAACACTGAAGCTTTCTTT
cdr3_aa: CASRRNMNTEAFF
cdr3_length: 13
v_call: TRBV2
j_call: TRBJ1-1
d_call: .
clone_size: few

cdr3_nt: TGTGCCACCAGCAGCCACCCCGGGAGGACCTACAATGAGCAGTTCTTC
cdr3_aa: CATSSHPGRTYNEQFF
cdr3_length: 16
v_call: TRBV15
j_call: TRBJ2-1
d_call: TRBD2
clone_size: few

cdr3_nt: TGTGCCAGCAGCTTTCCCGACAGGGTCAACACTGAAGCTTTCTTT
cdr3_aa: CASSFPDRVNTEAFF
cdr3_length: 15
v_call: TRBV7-9
j_call: TRBJ1-1
d_call: TRBD1
clone_size: many

cdr3_nt: TGTGCCAGCAGCAAGGAGGGATCAGAGACCCAGTACTTC
cdr3_aa: CASSKEGSETQYF
cdr3_length: 13
v_call: TRBV7-8
j_call: TRBJ2-5
d_call: .
clone_size: many

cdr3_nt: TGCGCCAGCAGCTTGGATCCAGCAGACAATGAGCAGTTCTTC
cdr3_aa: CASSLDPADNEQFF
cdr3_length: 14
v_call: TRBV5-1
j_call: TRBJ2-1
d_call: .
clone_size: .

cdr3_nt: TGTGCCAGCAGCTTAGCGGACAGTAAGAATGAAAAACTGTTTTTT
cdr3_aa: CASSLADSKNEKLFF
cdr3_length: 15
v_call: TRBV7-6
j_call: TRBJ1-4
d_call: .
clone_size: few

cdr3_nt: TGTGCCAGCAGTTACGCTTCGAGGGGGAGCACCGGGGAGCTGTTTTTT
cdr3_aa: CASSYASRGSTGELFF
cdr3_length: 16
v_call: TRBV6-6
j_call: TRBJ2-2
d_call: .
clone_size: .

cdr3_nt: TGTGCCAGCAGCGTAGACGGGGGGACTGAAGCTTTCTTT
cdr3_aa: CASSVDGGTEAFF
cdr3_length: 13
v_call: TRBV9
j_call: TRBJ1-1
d_call: .
clone_size: few

cdr3_nt: TGTGCCACTGGAAGCAGGTCCTACAATGAGCAGTTCTTC
cdr3_aa: CATGSRSYNEQFF
cdr3_length: 13
v_call: TRBV24-1
j_call: TRBJ2-1
d_call: .
clone_size: few

cdr3_nt: TGTGCCAGCAGCTCAGGGGACTCCCAAGAGACCCAGTACTTC
cdr3_aa: CASSSGDSQETQYF
cdr3_length: 14
v_call: TRBV11-2
j_call: TRBJ2-5
d_call: .
clone_size: many

cdr3_nt: TGTGCCAGCAGTAACAACACCGGGGAGCTGTTTTTT
cdr3_aa: CASSNNTGELFF
cdr3_length: 12
v_call: TRBV7-3
j_call: TRBJ2-2
d_call: .
clone_size: many

cdr3_nt: TGTGCCAGCACGGAGGAAACCTACGAGCAGTACTTC
cdr3_aa: CASTEETYEQYF
cdr3_length: 12
v_call: TRBV2
j_call: TRBJ2-7
d_call: .
clone_size: few

cdr3_nt: TGTGCCAGCAAAGGGGTTCCTGGAGATACGCAGTATTTT
cdr3_aa: CASKGVPGDTQYF
cdr3_length: 13
v_call: TRBV2
j_call: TRBJ2-3
d_call: .
clone_size: .

cdr3_nt: TGTGCCAGCAGCTCAACAATACCTGCCCCTGGGGGCACCGGGGAGCTGTTTTTT
cdr3_aa: CASSSTIPAPGGTGELFF
cdr3_length: 18
v_call: TRBV7-6
j_call: TRBJ2-2
d_call: .
clone_size: .

cdr3_nt: TGTGCCAGCAGTTTAAGCTCCCGAACACTAGCCAAAAACATTCAGTACTTC
cdr3_aa: CASSLSSRTLAKNIQYF
cdr3_length: 17
v_call: TRBV28
j_call: TRBJ2-4
d_call: .
clone_size: many

cdr3_nt: TGTGCCAGCAGTTCCCCAGGGACGTTGAACACTGAAGCTTTCTTT
cdr3_aa: CASSSPGTLNTEAFF
cdr3_length: 15
v_call: TRBV27
j_call: TRBJ1-1
d_call: .
clone_size: many